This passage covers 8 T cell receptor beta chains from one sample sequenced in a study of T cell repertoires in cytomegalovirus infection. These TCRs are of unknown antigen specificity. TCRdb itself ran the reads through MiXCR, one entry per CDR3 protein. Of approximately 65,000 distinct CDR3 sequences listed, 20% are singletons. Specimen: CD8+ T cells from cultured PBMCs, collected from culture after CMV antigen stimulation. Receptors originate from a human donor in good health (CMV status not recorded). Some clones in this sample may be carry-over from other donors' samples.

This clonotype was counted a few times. The CDR3 sequence is CASSQEQGLIYGYTF. For the CDR3, the DNA is TGCGCCAGCAGCCAAGAACAGGGTTTAATCTATGGCTACACCTTC. The chain employs TRBV4-3 and TRBJ1-2; possibly TRBD1 for D (6 bases). The V and J ends lost 0 bases and 4 bases respectively, with 12 bases between them. This CDR3 contains 15 residues. Germline V gene data show CDR1 as LGHNA and CDR2 as YSLEER.

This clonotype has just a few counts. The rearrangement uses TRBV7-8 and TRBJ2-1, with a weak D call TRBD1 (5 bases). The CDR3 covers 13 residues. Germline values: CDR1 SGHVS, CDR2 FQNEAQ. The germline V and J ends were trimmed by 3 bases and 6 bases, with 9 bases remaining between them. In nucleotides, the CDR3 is TGTGCCAGCAGCTTTCTCGACAGCAATGAGCAGTTCTTC. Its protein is CASSFLDSNEQFF.

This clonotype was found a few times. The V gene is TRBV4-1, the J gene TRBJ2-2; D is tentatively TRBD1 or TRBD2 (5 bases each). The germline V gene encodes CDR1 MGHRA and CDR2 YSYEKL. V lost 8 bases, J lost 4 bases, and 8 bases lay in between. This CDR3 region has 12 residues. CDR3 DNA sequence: TGCGCCAGCGGGGGTTCCACCGGGGAGCTGTTTTTT. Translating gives CASGGSTGELFF.

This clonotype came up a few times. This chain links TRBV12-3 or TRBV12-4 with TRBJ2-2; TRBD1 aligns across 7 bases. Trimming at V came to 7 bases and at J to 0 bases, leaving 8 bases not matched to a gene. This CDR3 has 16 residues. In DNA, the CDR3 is TGTGCCAGCACCCTTGACCAGGGGGCGAACACCGGGGAGCTGTTTTTT. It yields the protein CASTLDQGANTGELFF.

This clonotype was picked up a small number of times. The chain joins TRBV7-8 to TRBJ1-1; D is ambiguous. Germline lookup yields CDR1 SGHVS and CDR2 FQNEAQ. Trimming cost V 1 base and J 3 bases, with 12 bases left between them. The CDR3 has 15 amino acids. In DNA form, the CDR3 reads TGTGCCAGCAGCTTAGTTGCCAGTGACGACACTGAAGCTTTCTTT. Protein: CASSLVASDDTEAFF.

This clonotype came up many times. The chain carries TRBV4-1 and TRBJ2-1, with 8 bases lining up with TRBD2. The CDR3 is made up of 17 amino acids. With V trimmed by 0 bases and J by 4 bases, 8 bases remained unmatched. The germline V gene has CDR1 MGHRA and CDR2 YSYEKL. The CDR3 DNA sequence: TGCGCCAGCAGCCAAGACGGAGAGCGGGGGTTTTACAATGAGCAGTTCTTC. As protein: CASSQDGERGFYNEQFF.

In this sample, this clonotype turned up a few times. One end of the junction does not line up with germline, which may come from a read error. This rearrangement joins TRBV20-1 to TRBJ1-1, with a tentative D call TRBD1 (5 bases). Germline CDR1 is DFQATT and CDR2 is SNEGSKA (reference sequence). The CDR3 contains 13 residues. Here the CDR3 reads CSARDWDLTEAFF. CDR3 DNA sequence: TGCAGTGCGAGAGATTGGGACCTCACTGAAGCTTTCTTT.

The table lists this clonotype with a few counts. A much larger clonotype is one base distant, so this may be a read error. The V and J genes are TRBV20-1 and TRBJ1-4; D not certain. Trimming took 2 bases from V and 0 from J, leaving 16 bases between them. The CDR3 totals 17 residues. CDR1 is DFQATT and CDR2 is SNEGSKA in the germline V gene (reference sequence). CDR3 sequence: CSARMSWQVSTNEKLFF. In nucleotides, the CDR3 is TGCAGTGCTAGAATGTCGTGGCAGGTTTCAACTAATGAAAAACTGTTTTTT.